Listed here are 25 T cell receptor beta chains from one sample, sequenced in a study of T cell responses to AZD1222 COVID-19 vaccine. TCRdb's table, derived via immunoSEQ multiplex PCR, lists solely in-frame clones and lacks some. The table records more than 140,000 clones, about 91% of them present only once. Sample: peripheral blood, taken on day 0 of MenACWY control vaccination. The receptors come from an adult in good health.

The chain combines TRBV6-5 with TRBJ1-3, with no clear D. The V and J ends lost 0 bases and 7 bases respectively, with 7 bases between them. Germline CDR1 MNHEY, CDR2 SVGAGI. The length of the CDR3 is 13 residues. The CDR3 DNA reads as TGTGCCAGCAGTTACTCTCAGGAGAACACCATATATTTT. Translation gives CASSYSQENTIYF.

The V gene is TRBV9, the J gene TRBJ2-3, with TRBD2 identical over 10 bases. This CDR3 is 15 amino acids long. The J segment lost 4 bases and the V segment lost 4 bases, leaving 6 bases of the junction unmatched. The germline V gene encodes CDR1 SGDLS and CDR2 YYNGEE. In nucleotides, the CDR3 is TGTGCCAGCAGCCTAGCGGGAGTTTATTCAGATACGCAGTATTTT. Its translation: CASSLAGVYSDTQYF.

V and J are TRBV7-9 and TRBJ2-7, with 11 bases matching TRBD1. The length of the CDR3 is 16 residues. Unmatched junction bases numbered 10, after V lost 5 bases and J lost 4 bases. Germline loops: CDR1 SEHNR, CDR2 FQNEAQ (reference sequence). The CDR3 coding sequence is TGTGCCAGCAGCCCCAAGGGGACAGGGGGTCCGTACGAGCAGTACTTC. It specifies CASSPKGTGGPYEQYF.

The DNA of the CDR3 is TGCGCCAGCAGCTTGGATGGGGGCAGGTACACCGGGGAGCTGTTTTTT. Translation gives CASSLDGGRYTGELFF. This rearrangement joins TRBV5-1 to TRBJ2-2; D might be TRBD1 (6 bases). The CDR3 loop spans 16 amino acids. V shed 0 bases and J shed 3 bases, with 12 bases lying between them. CDR1 is SGHRS, CDR2 YFSETQ, per germline. The whole variable domain, remainder taken from reference TRBV5-1 and TRBJ2-2, is KAGVTQTPRYLIKTRGQQVTLSCSPISGHRSVSWYQQTPGQGLQFLFEYFSETQRNKGNFPGRFSGRQFSNSRSEMNVSTLELGDSALYLCASSLDGGRYTGELFFGEGSRLTVL.

This clone was counted only a few times. The same CDR3 can be traced to other DNA sequences in this sample. This chain links TRBV28 with TRBJ2-7; 9 bases are shared with TRBD1. The V segment lost 6 bases and the J segment 1 base; nucleotides outside the gene matches: 4. In germline, CDR1 is MDHEN, CDR2 SYDVKM. The CDR3 consists of 14 residues. CDR3 region: CASSSGTGSYEQYF. The CDR3 DNA follows: TGTGCCAGCAGCTCCGGGACAGGGTCCTACGAGCAGTACTTC.

The rearrangement joins TRBV18 to TRBJ2-1; unclear D gene. The CDR3 loop spans 15 amino acids. V gave up 0 bases and J gave up 1 base, with 7 bases separating them. Germline CDR1 is KGHSH and CDR2 is LQKENI. CDR3 bases: TGTGCCAGCTCACCACCGGAAGGTTCCTACAATGAGCAGTTCTTC. Translating it yields CASSPPEGSYNEQFF.

This chain connects TRBV24-1 to TRBJ1-1; D call uncertain. This CDR3 comprises 12 residues. The germline V and J ends were trimmed by 3 bases and 3 bases, with 4 bases remaining between them. The V gene's germline CDR1 is KGHDR and CDR2 SFDVKD. The CDR3 DNA sequence: TGTGCCACCAGTGATGTGGACACTGAAGCTTTCTTT. Encoded protein: CATSDVDTEAFF.

The rearrangement links TRBV7-9 to TRBJ1-6; the D gene is possibly TRBD1 (5 bases). V lost 8 bases and J 4 bases, leaving 12 bases between the germline ends. CDR1 is SEHNR and CDR2 is FQNEAQ in the germline V gene (reference sequence). CDR3 length equals 14 residues. CDR3 DNA sequence: TGTGCCAGCCACGGGGACCGTTATAATTCACCCCTCCACTTT. Amino acids: CASHGDRYNSPLHF. Full variable domain (missing parts from reference TRBV7-9 and TRBJ1-6): DTGVSQNPRHKITKRGQNVTFRCDPISEHNRLYWYRQTLGQGPEFLTYFQNEAQLEKSRLLSDRFSAERPKGSFSTLEIQRTEQGDSAMYLCASHGDRYNSPLHFGNGTRLTVT.

J is TRBJ2-5 and V is TRBV6-1; no clear D gene. This CDR3 comprises 13 residues. Germline V gene data show CDR1 as MNHNS and CDR2 as SASEGT. The V end lost 3 bases, the J end lost 2 bases, and 7 bases lay between the germline ends. CDR3 loop: CASSDTDQETQYF. The CDR3 coding sequence is TGTGCCAGCAGTGACACAGATCAAGAGACCCAGTACTTC.

This sequence joins TRBV27 and TRBJ1-1; D remains unclear. Per germline, CDR1 MNHEY and CDR2 SMNVEV (reference sequence). The germline V and J ends were trimmed by 0 bases and 11 bases, with 16 bases remaining between them. CDR3 length: 14 amino acids. The CDR3 loop reads CASSLSPAAVDAFF. In DNA form, the CDR3 reads TGTGCCAGCAGTTTATCCCCGGCGGCAGTCGACGCTTTCTTT.

This chain joins TRBV4-1 and TRBJ2-3; possible D gene TRBD2, 6 bases. V was trimmed by 5 bases and J by 5 bases, leaving 14 bases between them. The germline gives CDR1 MGHRA, CDR2 YSYEKL. CDR3 length: 14 amino acids. CDR3 amino acids: CASSIGTSQDTQYF. Here the CDR3 DNA reads TGCGCCAGCAGCATCGGGACTTCCCAAGATACGCAGTATTTT.

The gene calls are TRBV19 and TRBJ2-1; 9 bases match TRBD2. The germline CDR1 and CDR2 sequences are LNHDA and SQIVND (reference sequence). This CDR3 has 14 amino acids. J gave up 2 bases and V 6 bases, and 2 bases lay outside the gene matches. The CDR3: CASSAGGPYNEQFF. In nucleotides, the CDR3 is TGTGCCAGTAGCGCGGGGGGGCCCTACAATGAGCAGTTCTTC.

This chain joins TRBV3-1 (or the pseudogene TRBV3-2) and TRBJ1-2; D unresolved. Deletions cut 4 bases from V and 6 bases from J, with 12 bases between. Germline V gives CDR1 LGHDT, CDR2 YNNKEL (reference sequence). The CDR3 sequence is 13 residues long. Here the CDR3 DNA reads TGTGCCAGCAGCCGGGCCAGGCCTAATGGCTACACCTTC. It is translated as CASSRARPNGYTF.

The chain carries TRBV5-1 and TRBJ1-2; weak D call: TRBD1 (6 bases). The germline CDR1 and CDR2 sequences are SGHRS and YFSETQ. The CDR3 covers 13 residues. The ends were cut back, 1 base at V and 6 bases at J, with 10 bases in the middle. The CDR3 sequence: CASSLTGPDGYTF. The CDR3 nucleotides read TGCGCCAGCAGCTTGACAGGGCCCGATGGCTACACCTTC.

Only one count was recorded for this clone. The rearrangement links TRBV28 to TRBJ1-4; TRBD1 matches 12 bases. The CDR3 runs 15 residues. CDR1 and CDR2 (germline): MDHEN, SYDVKM. Unmatched junction bases numbered 5, after V lost 5 bases and J lost 7 bases. This CDR3 is CASSLTGQGAEKLFF. For the CDR3, the DNA is TGTGCCAGCAGTCTAACGGGACAGGGGGCTGAAAAACTGTTTTTT.

The rearrangement joins TRBV4-2 to TRBJ1-2, with 7 nucleotides matching TRBD1. V shed 6 bases and J 8 bases; nucleotides not matched to a gene: 12. The CDR3 runs 14 residues. Germline V CDR1 and CDR2: LGHNA, YNFKEQ. The CDR3 reads CASRRDSGSVGYTF. The CDR3 coding sequence is TGTGCCAGCAGGCGGGACAGTGGGTCTGTAGGCTACACCTTC.

This clone came up once. This sequence joins TRBV7-9 and TRBJ1-3, with 8 bases identical to TRBD1. V was pared by 1 base and J by 4 bases, with 9 bases of the junction left unmatched. The CDR3 runs to 17 residues. Germline V lookup: CDR1 SEHNR, CDR2 FQNEAQ (reference sequence). CDR3 loop: CASSLGGQGARGNTIYF. Here the CDR3 DNA reads TGTGCCAGCAGCTTAGGGGGGCAGGGGGCCAGAGGAAACACCATATATTTT. Full variable domain (outside the CDR3, taken from reference TRBV7-9 and TRBJ1-3): DTGVSQNPRHKITKRGQNVTFRCDPISEHNRLYWYRQTLGQGPEFLTYFQNEAQLEKSRLLSDRFSAERPKGSFSTLEIQRTEQGDSAMYLCASSLGGQGARGNTIYFGEGSWLTVV.

Remarks on this clone: In this CDR3 the conserved last residue, phenylalanine or tryptophan, is missing, so a read error is likely. No DNA is shown, since the ends of the CDR3 on it are uncertain; the CDR3 is the one TCRdb lists. The chain carries TRBV6-2 or TRBV6-3 and TRBJ1-1. Germline CDR1 MNHEY, CDR2 SVGEGT. The CDR3 numbers 12 amino acids, ends counted. The CDR3 spells CASSETWGTSRV.

The chain employs TRBV18 and TRBJ2-1, with D maybe TRBD2 (6 bases). CDR3 length: 14 residues. The ends were cut back, 3 bases at V and 9 bases at J, with 15 bases in the middle. Looked up from germline, CDR1 is KGHSH and CDR2 is LQKENI. CDR3 region: CASSPRGSGGEQFF. The CDR3 coding sequence is TGTGCCAGCTCACCGCGGGGCAGCGGAGGTGAGCAGTTCTTC.

The chain employs TRBV28 and TRBJ2-2; no reliable D call. V lost 3 bases to trimming and J lost 5 bases, with 4 bases between them. The CDR3 is 12 amino acids. CDR1 MDHEN and CDR2 SYDVKM come from the germline V gene. The CDR3 is CASSFHTGELFF. As DNA, the CDR3 is TGTGCCAGCAGTTTCCATACCGGGGAGCTGTTTTTT. The full variable domain, with the rest looked up from reference TRBV28 and TRBJ2-2, is DVKVTQSSRYLVKRTGEKVFLECVQDMDHENMFWYRQDPGLGLRLIYFSYDVKMKEKGDIPEGYSVSREKKERFSLILESASTNQTSMYLCASSFHTGELFFGEGSRLTVL.

V is TRBV3-1 (or the pseudogene TRBV3-2) and J is TRBJ2-7, with TRBD2 as a possible D gene (6 bases). Germline V gene sequence: CDR1 LGHDT, CDR2 YNNKEL (reference sequence). CDR3 length: 15 amino acids. The V gene lost 1 base and the J gene lost 0 bases, with 10 bases spanning the gap. This CDR3 is CASSQGYGSSYEQYF. CDR3 bases: TGTGCCAGCAGCCAAGGGTACGGGAGCTCCTACGAGCAGTACTTC.

This clone rates as medium-sized. The chain links TRBV28 to TRBJ2-7, with D tentatively TRBD2 (6 bases). The CDR3 is made up of 12 amino acids. V gave up 5 bases and J gave up 9 bases, with 14 bases separating them. Per germline, CDR1 MDHEN and CDR2 SYDVKM. CDR3: CASSPPRGGQYF. CDR3 coding DNA: TGTGCCAGCAGTCCCCCCCGGGGAGGGCAGTACTTC.

The genes are TRBV28 and TRBJ1-2; no clear D gene. There are 17 residues in the CDR3. V was clipped by 4 bases and J by 6 bases, with 24 bases between them. The germline CDR1 and CDR2 sequences are MDHEN and SYDVKM. In nucleotides, the CDR3 is TGTGCCAGCAGTTCCCCCCCTCCGAGGTATACCGTAGATGGCTACACCTTC. Encoded protein: CASSSPPPRYTVDGYTF.

The rearrangement links TRBV4-1 to TRBJ2-3, with D tentatively TRBD2 (6 bases). Trimming took 6 bases from V and 5 from J, leaving 15 bases between them. This CDR3 spans 14 amino acids. The germline gives CDR1 MGHRA, CDR2 YSYEKL. The CDR3 nucleotides read TGCGCCAGCAGGAGTTTGGGACTGGGAGATACGCAGTATTTT. It specifies CASRSLGLGDTQYF.

The chain uses TRBV9 and TRBJ2-3; TRBD2 aligns across 7 bases. The CDR3 totals 16 residues. V lost 3 bases to trimming and J lost 0 bases; unmatched junction nucleotides: 7. CDR1 is SGDLS, CDR2 YYNGEE, per germline. The CDR3 coding sequence is TGTGCCAGCAGCGGCGGAACGGGACTAAGCACAGATACGCAGTATTTT. Translating gives CASSGGTGLSTDTQYF.